This is a list of T cell receptor beta chains from one sample in a study of T cell repertoires in cytomegalovirus infection. Antigens of these TCRs are unknown. TCRdb re-analysed the reads in MiXCR, keeping a single row per CDR3 protein. Among about 890,000 distinct CDR3 sequences listed, approximately 33% were seen once. The specimen was cultured CD8+ T cells from PBMCs, collected from culture after CMV antigen stimulation. Source of these receptors: a human donor in good health (CMV status not recorded). Some clones in this sample may be carry-over from other donors' samples. The CDR3 runs from the conserved cysteine through the conserved F or W. The D gene is left open where the match is weak. The listing skips clone size in some rows; elsewhere it reads once, few, many or a size class.

V gene	clone size	J gene	D gene	CDR3 protein	CDR3 DNA
TRBV7-9	few	TRBJ1-1	NA	CASPGGSSMNTEAFF	TGTGCCAGTCCCGGGGGCTCATCGATGAACACTGAAGCTTTCTTT
TRBV7-8	few	TRBJ2-3	TRBD2	CASSLGERGIWADTQYF	TGTGCCAGCAGCTTAGGGGAGCGGGGGATATGGGCAGATACGCAGTATTTT
TRBV3-1	few	TRBJ2-5	NA	CASSPLVGREETQYF	TGTGCCAGCAGCCCCCTCGTTGGCAGGGAGGAGACCCAGTACTTC
TRBV6-5	NA	TRBJ2-1	TRBD2	CASSFTAGGQGEQFF	TGTGCCAGCAGTTTTACAGCGGGGGGGCAGGGTGAGCAGTTCTTC
TRBV7-6	many	TRBJ1-1	NA	CASSLWPGGGSNTEAFF	TGTGCCAGCAGCTTATGGCCCGGAGGAGGGTCGAACACTGAAGCTTTCTTT
TRBV19	few	TRBJ2-3	NA	CASSIAPLGTDTQYF	TGTGCCAGTAGTATCGCGCCTCTCGGCACAGATACGCAGTATTTT
TRBV10-3	few	TRBJ2-3	TRBD2	CAISGGGPSDTQYF	TGTGCCATCAGTGGCGGGGGGCCATCGGATACGCAGTATTTT
TRBV4-3	NA	TRBJ1-1	NA	CASSPWTEQNTEAFF	TGCGCCAGCAGCCCATGGACAGAACAGAACACTGAAGCTTTCTTT
TRBV6-5	many	TRBJ2-2	TRBD2	CASSYSISGGGAGTGELFF	TGTGCCAGCAGTTACTCGATCTCCGGCGGGGGGGCGGGTACCGGGGAGCTGTTTTTT
TRBV27	NA	TRBJ2-2	TRBD1	CASGTGQGNTGELFF	TGTGCCAGCGGGACGGGACAGGGGAACACCGGGGAGCTGTTTTTT